These T cell receptor beta chains were read from a single sample in a study of T cells in localized non-small cell lung cancer. Method: immunoSEQ multiplex PCR; TCRdb's copy keeps in-frame clones and lacks some. The data hold 30,000 to 40,000 clones, with 82% observed a single time. The sample in question was peripheral blood, obtained before any cancer treatment. The receptors shown here come from a male donor at least 60 years old with stage III squamous cell lung carcinoma. Both conserved end residues are part of each CDR3. D genes are given only for firm matches. Clone size is not always given. Where it is, it says once, few, many or a class for expanded clones.

clone_size,v_call,d_call,j_call,cdr3_aa,cdr3_nt
-,TRBV20-1,-,TRBJ2-5,CSAGVRGTQYF,TGCAGTGCCGGCGTAAGGGGGACCCAGTACTTC
-,TRBV5-1,TRBD1,TRBJ1-1,CASSFTGQETEAFF,TGCGCCAGCAGCTTCACGGGACAGGAGACTGAAGCTTTCTTT
-,TRBV6-6,TRBD1,TRBJ1-2,CASSPIGTGAGYTF,TGTGCCAGCAGCCCGATTGGGACAGGGGCTGGCTACACCTTC
-,TRBV30,-,TRBJ1-6,CAWSDGGGYNSPLHF,TGTGCCTGGAGTGACGGGGGCGGCTATAATTCACCCCTCCACTTT
-,TRBV10-2,-,TRBJ1-5,CASTDASNQPQHF,TGCGCCAGCACAGACGCAAGCAATCAGCCCCAGCATTTT
-,TRBV6-1,-,TRBJ1-1,CASRLNTEAFF,TGTGCCAGCAGATTGAACACTGAAGCTTTCTTT
-,TRBV19,TRBD1,TRBJ1-1,CASSMAGQSFTEAFF,TGTGCCAGTAGTATGGCGGGACAGTCCTTCACTGAAGCTTTCTTT
medium-sized,TRBV18,-,TRBJ2-5,CASSPEEGSVETQYF,TGTGCCAGCTCACCAGAGGAGGGGTCAGTGGAGACCCAGTACTTC
-,TRBV11-1,TRBD1,TRBJ1-1,CASSKGQGDTEAFF,TGTGCCAGCAGCAAGGGACAGGGAGACACTGAAGCTTTCTTT
-,TRBV6-4,TRBD2,TRBJ2-1,CASSELAGLEQFF,TGTGCCAGCAGTGAACTAGCGGGACTTGAGCAGTTCTTC
-,TRBV10-1,-,TRBJ1-1,CASSESPVDASGAFF,TGCGCCAGCAGTGAGTCGCCGGTAGACGCCTCTGGAGCTTTCTTT
-,TRBV5-5,-,TRBJ2-7,CASSGLTFSYEQYF,TGTGCCAGCAGTGGACTGACGTTTTCCTACGAGCAGTACTTC
-,TRBV30,-,TRBJ1-1,CAWSVHRSNTEAFF,TGTGCCTGGAGTGTACACAGGTCGAACACTGAAGCTTTCTTT
-,TRBV4-1,-,TRBJ2-1,CASSHSGTSVTNEQFF,TGCGCCAGCAGCCACTCCGGGACTTCCGTCACGAATGAGCAGTTCTTC
-,TRBV29-1,-,TRBJ1-1,CSVDEIAGWVAFF,TGCAGCGTTGATGAAATAGCAGGCTGGGTAGCTTTCTTT
few,TRBV6-1,-,TRBJ2-7,CASSGTHGYEQYF,TGTGCCAGCAGTGGTACTCACGGATACGAGCAGTACTTC
-,TRBV5-1,-,TRBJ2-3,CASSLGAFSTDTQYF,TGCGCCAGCAGCTTGGGGGCATTTAGCACAGATACGCAGTATTTT
-,TRBV29-1,TRBD1,TRBJ2-5,CSVEGATGEVETQYF,TGCAGCGTTGAAGGGGCGACAGGGGAGGTGGAGACCCAGTACTTC
once,TRBV11-2,-,TRBJ1-1,CASSYSGPSEAFF,TGTGCCAGCAGCTATTCTGGACCCAGTGAAGCTTTCTTT
-,TRBV9,-,TRBJ1-2,CASSVDRSKYTF,TGTGCCAGCAGCGTAGACAGATCGAAGTACACCTTC
-,TRBV14,-,TRBJ2-2,CASSRAGELFF,TGTGCCAGCAGCCGGGCGGGGGAGCTGTTTTTT
once,TRBV2,TRBD1,TRBJ2-1,CASQGATYNEQFF,TGTGCCAGCCAGGGGGCAACCTACAATGAGCAGTTCTTC
-,TRBV7-7,-,TRBJ2-5,CASSLVYRGNRGVTQETQYF,TGTGCCAGCAGCTTAGTGTACAGGGGCAATCGGGGGGTAACCCAAGAGACCCAGTACTTC
-,TRBV2,-,TRBJ2-2,CASTRGRGEAGELFF,TGTGCCAGCACTAGGGGGAGGGGAGAGGCCGGGGAGCTGTTTTTT
few,TRBV5-8,TRBD2,TRBJ2-1,CASSLSGRIGYNEQFF,TGTGCCAGCAGCCTTAGCGGGAGGATTGGTTACAATGAGCAGTTCTTC